One sample yielded the 16 T cell receptor beta chains listed below, sequenced in a study of T cell responses to AZD1222 COVID-19 vaccine. Sequencing used immunoSEQ multiplex PCR; TCRdb keeps in-frame clones, though not all of them. The repertoire holds around 99,000 clones, with around 92% as singletons. The starting material was peripheral blood, obtained 28 days after the second AZD1222 dose. The receptors were sampled from an adult who received the AZD1222 COVID-19 vaccine.

This sequence joins TRBV11-2 and TRBJ2-7; D unresolved. From germline, CDR1 is SGHAT and CDR2 FQNNGV. CDR3 length equals 14 residues. Deletions cut 1 base from V and 6 bases from J, with 13 bases between. Here the CDR3 DNA reads TGTGCCAGCAGCTTAGGCCGAAGCCAGGCCGAGCAGTACTTC. Translated: CASSLGRSQAEQYF.

DNA for the CDR3: TGCGCCAGCAGCCAAGTCGGTGGGGAGACCCAGTACTTC. It yields the protein CASSQVGGETQYF. This sequence joins TRBV4-1 and TRBJ2-5; D call uncertain. Trimming took 1 base from V and 5 from J, leaving 8 bases between them. CDR1 and CDR2 from the germline V gene are MGHRA and YSYEKL. This CDR3 comprises 13 residues.

The CDR3 spells CASGQEIYEQYF. CDR3 coding DNA: TGTGCCAGTGGACAGGAGATCTACGAGCAGTACTTC. This rearrangement joins TRBV6-5 to TRBJ2-7, with TRBD1 matching over 7 bases. This CDR3 comprises 12 residues. The germline V gene encodes CDR1 MNHEY and CDR2 SVGAGI. Trimming at V came to 9 bases and at J to 3 bases, leaving 5 bases not matched to a gene.

The V gene is TRBV6-1, the J gene TRBJ1-6; weak D call: TRBD1 (6 bases). The V gene's germline CDR1 is MNHNS and CDR2 SASEGT. The CDR3 extends over 17 amino acids. V lost 2 bases to trimming and J lost 7 bases, with 18 bases between them. CDR3 DNA sequence: TGTGCCAGCAGTGAAAAGGGAGCCTGGGGGGCGAATTCACCCCTCCACTTT. Translation gives CASSEKGAWGANSPLHF.

The rearrangement uses TRBV7-8 and TRBJ1-4; D ambiguous. Trimming removed 1 base at V and 8 bases at J, with 8 bases between. CDR1 is SGHVS and CDR2 is FQNEAQ in the germline V gene. CDR3 length: 13 residues. The CDR3 coding sequence is TGTGCCAGCAGCTTAGTCAGGCTCGAAAAACTGTTTTTT. Residues: CASSLVRLEKLFF.

This chain uses TRBV27 with TRBJ2-3; D is uncertain. Germline CDR1 MNHEY, CDR2 SMNVEV (reference sequence). Trimming left V 9 bases short and J 0 bases short, with 7 bases between. This CDR3 contains 12 residues. Here the CDR3 reads CASGMSTDTQYF. The CDR3 region has the DNA TGTGCCAGTGGGATGAGCACAGATACGCAGTATTTT.

The V and J genes are TRBV5-1 and TRBJ1-1, with 7 bases fitting TRBD1. The V and J ends lost 2 bases and 4 bases, in that order; junction bases with no gene match: 2. From germline, CDR1 is SGHRS and CDR2 YFSETQ. The CDR3 sequence is 13 residues long. CDR3 nucleotide sequence: TGCGCCAGCAGCTTACAGGGGAGCACTGAAGCTTTCTTT. Protein product: CASSLQGSTEAFF.

The V gene is TRBV12-3 or TRBV12-4, the J gene TRBJ1-1; TRBD1 might be the D (5 bases). Trimming took off 9 bases at V and 10 bases at J, with 21 bases between the two ends. This CDR3 is built from 13 residues. The CDR3 nucleotides read TGTGCCAGTGGAATGGGGGGGAGGGTAGGAGCTTTCTTT. Protein: CASGMGGRVGAFF.

This chain links TRBV6-2 or TRBV6-3 with TRBJ2-5; possible D gene TRBD2, 5 bases. The V gene's germline CDR1 is MNHEY and CDR2 SVGEGT. Trimming shortened V by 4 bases and J by 9 bases, and 12 bases separated the two germline ends. The CDR3 is 12 amino acids. CDR3 in DNA: TGTGCCAGCAGTTCCTGGGAGTGGGCCCAGTACTTC. It translates to CASSSWEWAQYF.

The genes are TRBV2 and TRBJ2-3; 9 bases line up with TRBD2. CDR1 is SNHLY, CDR2 FYNNEI, per germline. V gave up 6 bases and J gave up 8 bases; unmatched junction bases: 12. The CDR3 consists of 15 residues. The CDR3 DNA reads TGTGCCAGCAGAGTAGCGGGAGCCAAGTCTGGTACGCAGTATTTT. It is translated as CASRVAGAKSGTQYF.

This chain's CDR3 is CASSLVGGGRYSYNEQFF. The CDR3 region has the DNA TGTGCCAGCAGCTTGGTTGGGGGGGGCCGCTACTCCTACAATGAGCAGTTCTTC. This sequence joins TRBV5-4 and TRBJ2-1, with a possible D match to TRBD2 (7 bases). Trimming shortened V by 0 bases and J by 0 bases, and 16 bases separated the two germline ends. There are 18 residues in the CDR3. Germline V gene data show CDR1 as SGHNT and CDR2 as YYREEE (reference sequence).

This rearrangement joins TRBV14 to TRBJ2-7; TRBD2 matches at 11 bases. The CDR3 has 16 amino acids. The germline V gene encodes CDR1 SGHDN and CDR2 FVKESK. V was clipped by 4 bases and J by 3 bases; unmatched bases: 8. The CDR3 is CASSRGRGTSGYEQYF. The CDR3 coding sequence is TGTGCCAGCAGCCGCGGTAGGGGGACTAGCGGCTACGAGCAGTACTTC.

This clone occurred once. The chain combines TRBV20-1 with TRBJ2-1; TRBD2 aligns across 15 bases. Germline CDR1 DFQATT, CDR2 SNEGSKA (reference sequence). The CDR3 is 19 amino acids. V gave up 3 bases and J gave up 0 bases; unmatched junction bases: 9. This CDR3 reads CSASRRTSGRGTSYNEQFF. For the CDR3, the DNA is TGCAGTGCTAGTCGGAGGACTAGCGGGAGGGGGACCTCCTACAATGAGCAGTTCTTC.

The CDR3 region has the DNA TGTGCCAGCAGCTTGGGTTTCCCGGGACAGGGGAATTCCTACGAGCAGTACTTC. It is translated as CASSLGFPGQGNSYEQYF. The J gene is TRBJ2-7, the V gene TRBV5-6; 10 bases fit TRBD1. Trimming at V came to 0 bases and at J to 1 base, leaving 10 bases not matched to a gene. CDR1 and CDR2 (germline): SGHDT, YYEEEE. CDR3 length: 18 residues.

The J gene is TRBJ2-1, the V gene TRBV18; D possibly uses TRBD1 or TRBD2 (5 bases each). Germline V gene lookup returns CDR1 KGHSH and CDR2 LQKENI. V lost 4 bases to trimming and J lost 2 bases, with 18 bases between them. CDR3 size: 17 residues. For the CDR3, the DNA is TGTGCCAGCTCACTGAGAAACCGGGACGGCGCCTACAATGAGCAGTTCTTC. Protein sequence: CASSLRNRDGAYNEQFF.

V gene TRBV11-2 combines with J gene TRBJ1-5, with no clear D. The V and J ends lost 4 bases and 6 bases respectively, with 13 bases between them. CDR3 length: 14 residues. CDR1 and CDR2 from the germline V gene are SGHAT and FQNNGV. DNA of the CDR3: TGTGCCAGCAGCTACGTTTTAGTATCTCAGCCCCAGCATTTT. This sequence encodes CASSYVLVSQPQHF.